These T cell receptor beta chains were read from a single sample in a study of cytomegalovirus exposure and HLA in healthy donors. Profiling relied on immunoSEQ multiplex PCR, and the TCRdb table lists in-frame clones only, not all of them. The data hold about 220,000 clones, with about 75% observed a single time. Source material: PBMCs. Every receptor here comes from a woman aged 25 to 45 in good health and CMV-seronegative. Each CDR3 is given with its conserved first and last residue. A D gene is named only where the DNA matches it firmly. Size is stated for part of the rows, as once, few or many counts, or as a class when the clone is expanded.

-	TRBV4-1	-	TRBJ1-4	CASSQTGTGGIELFF	TGCGCCAGCAGCCAGACCGGGACCGGAGGGATTGAACTGTTTTTT
-	TRBV5-1	few	TRBJ1-1	CASSSSEGDTEAFF	TGCGCCAGCAGCTCAAGTGAAGGGGACACTGAAGCTTTCTTT
TRBD1	TRBV7-9	-	TRBJ2-7	CSSSTSIGQGSYEQYF	TGTTCCAGCAGCACTAGTATAGGACAGGGCTCCTACGAGCAGTACTTC
TRBD2	TRBV5-1	-	TRBJ2-7	CASSWALSGASGGETYEQYF	TGCGCCAGCAGCTGGGCCTTAAGCGGGGCGTCAGGAGGGGAGACCTACGAGCAGTACTTC
-	TRBV2	-	TRBJ1-6	CASSEETRDLVNSPLHF	TGTGCCAGCAGTGAAGAGACCCGGGACTTAGTGAATTCACCCCTCCACTTT
TRBD1	TRBV7-8	-	TRBJ1-1	CASSLRQGRNTEAFF	TGTGCCAGCAGCTTAAGACAGGGGAGGAACACTGAAGCTTTCTTT
-	TRBV18	-	TRBJ2-5	CASSPRQEETQYF	TGTGCCAGCTCACCACGACAGGAAGAGACCCAGTACTTC
TRBD1	TRBV7-3	-	TRBJ1-1	CASSTPRQGEGTEAFF	TGTGCCAGCAGCACCCCCAGACAGGGGGAGGGCACTGAAGCTTTCTTT
TRBD1	TRBV6-6	-	TRBJ2-2	CASRTGGPTGELFF	TGTGCCAGCAGAACAGGGGGCCCCACCGGGGAGCTGTTTTTT
-	TRBV5-1	-	TRBJ2-7	CASSALLGGDEQYF	TGCGCCAGCAGCGCCTTGCTAGGCGGGGACGAGCAGTACTTC
-	TRBV5-1	-	TRBJ1-6	CASRPDSSYNSPLHF	TGCGCCAGCCGACCCGACAGTTCCTATAATTCACCCCTCCACTTT
-	TRBV7-8	-	TRBJ1-1	CASSLERAVNTEAFF	TGTGCCAGCAGCTTAGAGCGGGCAGTAAACACTGAAGCTTTCTTT
TRBD2	TRBV9	-	TRBJ2-3	CASSGGRGLAAFTDTQYF	TGTGCCAGCAGCGGAGGGAGAGGACTAGCGGCGTTCACAGATACGCAGTATTTT
-	TRBV15	-	TRBJ1-4	CATSRDGGGEKLFF	TGTGCCACCAGCAGAGATGGGGGGGGAGAAAAACTGTTTTTT
-	TRBV5-6	-	TRBJ2-2	CASSLDQLEHRGAVF	TGTGCCAGCAGCTTGGATCAGCTGGAACACCGGGGAGCTGTTTTT